Described below is a single TCR beta chain sequence and its context. This clonotype showed up just once. Its cognate antigen has yet to be identified. An end of the junction differs from the germline gene, which may be a read error. CDR1 SGHNT and CDR2 YENEEA are derived from the germline V gene. The CDR3 sequence holds 14 residues, the cysteine and phenylalanine included. Only CDR3 DNA is held: 42 bases, read in frame from base 1. This entry comes from a study of tumor-infiltrating lymphocytes in primary liver carcinoma listed by TCRdb under 2017. Notes on the research overall: Of the five patients (three men and two women, aged 30 to 69 years), four had hepatocellular carcinoma and one had combined HCC and intrahepatic cholangiocarcinoma. The tumors of the five patients were staged as T1-T3 N0M0, with maximum diameters ranging from roughly 4 to 10 cm. Each sample produced about 3.65 to 8 million productive TCRbeta reads, and read depth showed no significant difference between tissue types. Across five regions of each liver tumor, along with adjacent normal tissue and blood, the study brought together TCRbeta repertoire sequencing, expression microarrays and whole-exome sequencing. A total of 35 or so specimens from 5 patients went through TCRbeta repertoire sequencing, namely 25 tumor regions, 5 adjacent noncancerous liver tissues and 5 peripheral blood samples. To link TCRbeta repertoire diversity to the local molecular phenotype, the 25 to 30 tumor region samples were profiled with Agilent mRNA microarrays. High reproducibility was observed for the technical replicate repertoires, with mean shared-clone rates roughly 0.89 and correlation coefficients above 0.95.

Study-wide conclusions, independent of this receptor: Only about 7.5-25% of top clones were found in all five regions of a tumor, suggesting spatial heterogeneity of tumor-infiltrating T cells. Because sequencing covered only the TCR beta chain and unpaired alpha chains were not captured, true repertoire diversity is likely underestimated. Because the samples were bulk and unsorted, CD4+ and CD8+ T cell repertoires could not be compared. Compared with blood, tumors had a significantly larger share of the repertoire taken up by the top 250 clones (p = 0.039). With just four to six patients in the study, the authors point out that the findings should be validated in a larger study. Pairs of tumor regions showed greater repertoire overlap (mean roughly 35%) than tumor-adjacent pairs (approximately 17%) or tumor-blood pairs (roughly 15%), which is consistent with antigen-driven expansion.

TCRbeta-specific cDNA was reverse-transcribed from 500 ng total RNA using a constant-region primer and ProtoScript II reverse transcriptase. Construction of the TCRbeta libraries relied on three nested rounds of multiplex PCR, following a slightly modified ARM-PCR procedure. Multiplex TRBV1-TRBV30 forward primers and a Cbeta reverse primer were used in the first two PCR rounds, each of which was run for about 10 cycles. Sample barcodes and Illumina adapters were attached in a final 25-cycle PCR using Deep VentR polymerase. Amplicons of 200-500 bp were gel-purified with a QIAquick gel extraction kit before sequencing. An Illumina HiSeq 2500 was used to sequence the TCRbeta amplicons with 250-bp paired-end reads. Regarding the original processing steps: Quality trimming of reads was performed with Trimmomatic v0.33, and paired reads were merged with FLASH v1.2.11 so that full CDR3 sequences could be recovered. MiGEC v1.2.1b assigned V, D and J germline segments to the rearranged TCRbeta sequences. Clonotype statistics and Shannon-Wiener diversity indices were calculated with VDJtools v1.0.0. Except for diversity analysis, only the 250 most abundant clonotypes of each sample were used in subsequent analyses to reduce sampling bias. TCRdb took the public reads, trimmed them with fastp at Q25, ran MiXCR for clone calling and kept in-frame beta chains. For every CDR3 protein sequence, its rows merge into one entry that carries the most common genes and DNA. For this entry, the V and J calls and clone size follow TCRdb and not the study's own pipeline. This sample is represented by about 19,000 distinct CDR3 sequences; under 85% of them were singletons. Together, the top ten hold 40% of the sample.

Without any cell sorting, total RNA and DNA were co-extracted from about 20-30 mg of bulk tissue using the AllPrep DNA/RNA mini kit. Between November 2015 and 2016, five patients in China with histopathologically diagnosed primary liver carcinoma had surgical resection. Patients had chronic HBV infection and were treatment-naive at sampling. Five spatially separated regions were sampled per tumor: superior, inferior, left-lateral and right-lateral poles, plus the tumor centre. Histology showed that every tumor sample contained more than 80% viable tumor cells. Each fresh piece of tumor and adjacent tissue was cut in two, with one half stored in RNAlater at -80 degrees C and the other half sent for histology.

The sequence derives from a woman aged 30 to 39 with primary liver carcinoma and hepatitis B virus infection. The sample consisted of liver tumor tissue from sampling region 4. Interpreted using the paper, the cell subset or site label stands for: tumor region T4, right-lateral pole. The sequence links TRBV11-3 to TRBJ2-1, with 14 bases in between that match TRBD2. CDR3 reads: CDSPTSGGGYEQFF. The DNA is as follows: TGTGACAGCCCGACTAGCGGGGGGGGGTATGAGCAGTTCTTC. This CDR3, with the reference TRBV11-3 and TRBJ2-1 proteins standing in past its ends, gives the full variable domain EAGVVQSPRYKIIEKKQPVAFWCNPISGHNTLYWYLQNLGQGPELLIRYENEEAVDDSQLPKDRFSAERLKGVDSTLKIQPAELGDSAVYLCDSPTSGGGYEQFFGPGTRLTVL.